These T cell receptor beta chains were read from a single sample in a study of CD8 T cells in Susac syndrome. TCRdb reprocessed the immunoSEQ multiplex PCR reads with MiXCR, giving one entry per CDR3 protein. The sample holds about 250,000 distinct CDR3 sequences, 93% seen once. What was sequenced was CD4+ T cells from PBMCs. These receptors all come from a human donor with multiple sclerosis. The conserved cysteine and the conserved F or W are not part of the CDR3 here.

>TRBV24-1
ATSANPWGRRSDTQY
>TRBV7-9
ASSLGLGGAVTEAF
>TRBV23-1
ASSPIPPGGTYEQY
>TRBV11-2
ASSFPPSETQY
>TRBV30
AWSRGPNRSNQPQH
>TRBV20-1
SARRFGRGSGNTIY
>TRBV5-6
ASSTTGTLGHEQY
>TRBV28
ASSLSGTQQETQY
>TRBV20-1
SARRLAGEGRADTQY
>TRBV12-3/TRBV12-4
ASSLQGPVGPLH
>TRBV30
AWDRGYDQPQH
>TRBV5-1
ASSLVTSGSKNIQY
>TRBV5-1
ASSIDSPPTDTQY
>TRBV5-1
ASSPTGATYEQY
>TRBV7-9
ASSLASGGREKLF
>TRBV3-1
ASSPRDREGKLF
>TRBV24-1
ATSDPGQGQETQY
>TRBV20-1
SARDVGSNQPQH
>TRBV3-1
ASSQDRASFSYNEQF
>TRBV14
ASSQARQESPLH
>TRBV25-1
ASGLAGVTDTQY
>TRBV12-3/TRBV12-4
ASSFPTPVTDTQY
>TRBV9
ASSVDSGELF
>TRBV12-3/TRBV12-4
ASGSYEQY
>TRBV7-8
ASSLASNTDTQY
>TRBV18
ASSPRSNVNNSPLH